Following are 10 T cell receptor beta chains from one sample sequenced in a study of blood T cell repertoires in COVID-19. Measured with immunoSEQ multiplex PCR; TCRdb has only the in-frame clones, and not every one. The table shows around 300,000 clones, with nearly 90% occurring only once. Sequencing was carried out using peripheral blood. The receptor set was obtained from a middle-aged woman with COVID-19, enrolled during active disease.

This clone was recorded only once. CDR3 sequence reads: CAIRNRGEDTEAFF. CDR3 nucleotide sequence: TGTGCCATCAGAAACAGGGGAGAGGACACTGAAGCTTTCTTT. The chain has TRBV10-3 and TRBJ1-1; 7 bases map to TRBD1. There are 14 residues in the CDR3. CDR1 is ENHRY, CDR2 SYGVKD, per germline. Trimming removed 6 bases from V and 3 bases from J; junction bases left unmatched: 7.

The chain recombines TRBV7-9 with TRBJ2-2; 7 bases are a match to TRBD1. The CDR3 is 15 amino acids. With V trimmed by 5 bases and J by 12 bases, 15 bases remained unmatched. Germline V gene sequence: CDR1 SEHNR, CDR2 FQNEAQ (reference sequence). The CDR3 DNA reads TGTGCCAGCAGCCTAGGGGGCGAAGGTAACGAGAAGCTGTTTTTT. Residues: CASSLGGEGNEKLFF.

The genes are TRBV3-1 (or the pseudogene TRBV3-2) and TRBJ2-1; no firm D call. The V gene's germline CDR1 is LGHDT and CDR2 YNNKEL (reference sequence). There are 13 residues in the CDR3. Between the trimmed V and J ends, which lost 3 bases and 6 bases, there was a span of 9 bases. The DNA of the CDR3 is TGTGCCAGCAGCCAGATGGGCGTCAATGAGCAGTTCTTC. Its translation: CASSQMGVNEQFF.

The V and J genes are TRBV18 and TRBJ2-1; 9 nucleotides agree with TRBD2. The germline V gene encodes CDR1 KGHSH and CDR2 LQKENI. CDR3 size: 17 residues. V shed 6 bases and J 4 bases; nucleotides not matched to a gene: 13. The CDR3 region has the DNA TGTGCCAGCTCGCCGCTTAGCGGGAGCTTTTCTTACAATGAGCAGTTCTTC. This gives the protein CASSPLSGSFSYNEQFF.

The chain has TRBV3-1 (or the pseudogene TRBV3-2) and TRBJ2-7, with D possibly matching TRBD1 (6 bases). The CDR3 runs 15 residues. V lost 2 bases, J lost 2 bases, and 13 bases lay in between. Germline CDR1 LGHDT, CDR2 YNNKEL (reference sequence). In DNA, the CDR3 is TGTGCCAGCAGCCAAATGGACAGTGAAACCTACGAGCAGTACTTC. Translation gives CASSQMDSETYEQYF.

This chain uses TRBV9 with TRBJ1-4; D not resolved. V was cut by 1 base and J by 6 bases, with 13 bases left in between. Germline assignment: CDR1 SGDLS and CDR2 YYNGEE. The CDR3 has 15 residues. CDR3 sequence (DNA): TGTGCCAGCAGCGTATCTGCGCTGAACGATGAAAAACTGTTTTTT. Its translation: CASSVSALNDEKLFF.

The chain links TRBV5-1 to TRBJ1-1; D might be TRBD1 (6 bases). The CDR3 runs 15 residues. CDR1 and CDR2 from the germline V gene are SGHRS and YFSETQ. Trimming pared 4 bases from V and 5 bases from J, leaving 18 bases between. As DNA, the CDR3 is TGCGCCAGCAGCCCTACAGGGAGCAATCCTACTGAAGCTTTCTTT. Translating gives CASSPTGSNPTEAFF.

DNA for the CDR3: TGTGCCAGCTCAATTGGGGGACAGAAGAAATATTTT. It translates to CASSIGGQKKYF. The J gene is TRBJ2-3, the V gene TRBV12-3 or TRBV12-4; 7 positions match TRBD1. The CDR3 is 12 residues long. With 8 bases clipped from V and 15 bases from J, the junction kept 14 bases outside the gene matches.

The CDR3, as DNA: TGTGCCAGCAGTTACTCGATTATCGGGGGCACTGAAGCTTTCTTT. As protein: CASSYSIIGGTEAFF. The chain recombines TRBV6-5 with TRBJ1-1; a weak D match, TRBD1 (5 bases). V was cut by 0 bases and J by 4 bases, with 12 bases left in between. The CDR3 covers 15 residues. The germline V gene has CDR1 MNHEY and CDR2 SVGAGI.

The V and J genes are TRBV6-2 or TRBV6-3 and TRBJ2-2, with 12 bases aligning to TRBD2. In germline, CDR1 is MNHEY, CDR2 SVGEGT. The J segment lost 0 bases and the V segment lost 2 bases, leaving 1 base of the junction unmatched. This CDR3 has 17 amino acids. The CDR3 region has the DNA TGTGCCAGCAGTTACGGGACTAGCGGGCCGAACACCGGGGAGCTGTTTTTT. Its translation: CASSYGTSGPNTGELFF.